The subject of this entry is one TCR beta chain. This clone has just a few counts. Its binding antigen is unknown. The input lacks base qualities; no much larger clone sits a single base away. Enrolling through a virtual design, the prospective study's participants ranged in age from about 18 to 100 years and lived across about two dozen United States geographic areas. In the prospective study, cohorts were assigned on the basis of participant-reported clinical history obtained from a screening survey and a study questionnaire. In the prospective study, mobile phlebotomists collected whole blood, serum and a nasopharyngeal or oropharyngeal swab from each participant. Over a roughly 2-month period, participants in the prospective study had the option of providing additional blood draws and questionnaires. Prospective study blood samples were shipped either frozen or at room temperature before DNA extraction.

TCRbeta CDR3 regions were amplified from genomic DNA using the immunoSEQ Assay, a bias-controlled multiplex PCR. In the paper's pipeline: The number of nucleated cells in each sample was estimated by amplification of reference gene primers within the assay. To quantify the absolute abundance of each unique TCRbeta CDR3 rearrangement, sequence reads were collapsed and filtered. For each sample, productive Simpson clonality was calculated by taking the square root of Simpson's diversity index across productive rearrangements. The source is immuneACCESS, and TCRdb retained only in-frame sequences with V and J called. Part of the clones is not carried over; for the studies checked, unresolved V genes explain less than half of this, and the remainder is unexplained. The V and J calls and clone size are taken from that table; D and trimming were inferred from the DNA. Counted in this sample were about 200,000 clones; 86% of them appeared once. The top ten constitute 3% to 4% of the sample.

This entry comes from a study of blood T cell repertoires in COVID-19 (dated by TCRdb to 2018 to 2020). About the full investigation: Collaborator samples came from the United States, Italy and Spain and covered acute and convalescent phases of COVID-19. The prospective study material was composed of cDNA or gDNA derived from T cells, B-cell-depleted T cells, or PBMCs. The dataset comprised deeply sampled blood TCRbeta repertoires from subjects exposed to, actively infected with, or recovered from COVID-19. A freely available public database, intended as a resource for researchers studying the immune response to SARS-CoV-2, is where the repertoires were released. Samples were obtained from the ongoing ImmuneRACE study (first 160 participants) and from over a thousand subjects provided by 6 global collaborators. Nearly every sample came with metadata listing a de-identified subject ID, COVID-19 status, age in years and sex. Where HLA class I and class II types were available, the types were taken from metadata supplied by the sample provider, not from assay-based typing.

CDR3 length: 16 amino acids, cysteine to phenylalanine. Only the CDR3 portion is preserved as DNA: 48 bases, with reading frame beginning at the first base. The germline V and J ends show losses of 6 bases and 0 bases respectively, and no gene match explains 8 bases of the junction. CDR1 and CDR2 are drawn from the germline V gene: SNHLY, FYNNEI. What the work shows at the level of the full study, not this receptor alone: How much clinical and demographic metadata was included differed by source and by participant, and the metadata was provided uncurated.

This chain is built from TRBV2 and TRBJ2-7, and 10 bases in between align with TRBD2. The clonotype originates from a woman aged 40 to 55 with acute COVID-19. Input material: PBMCs or T cells enriched from blood (not recorded which). CDR3 reads: CASRDPSGGSSYEQYF. The DNA sequence reads TGTGCCAGCAGAGATCCTAGCGGGGGTAGCTCCTACGAGCAGTACTTC.